The T cell receptor beta chain described here comes from a study of T cell responses to AZD1222 COVID-19 vaccine. Study-wide results and caveats: Variant regions that are unmutated are reportedly the target of nearly half of spike-specific TCRs. Possibly, clonal diversity was underestimated; donors were largely white British and included more females.

The CDR3 loop spans 14 amino acids. V lost 5 bases to trimming and J lost 4 bases, with 14 bases between them. Germline V lookup: CDR1 MDHEN, CDR2 SYDVKM. Using immunoSEQ multiplex PCR, the repertoire was profiled, and TCRdb retains in-frame clones only, with some absent. The sample yields 80,000 to 95,000 clones, around four fifths seen once. Note on this clone: No antigen is known for it.

The sequences come from peripheral blood, collected on day 0 of AZD1222 vaccination. The source is an adult in good health. The chain recombines TRBV28 with TRBJ1-2; no reliable D call. The CDR3 region is CASSSWVSGYGYTF. In DNA form, the CDR3 reads TGTGCCAGCAGTAGCTGGGTGAGCGGCTATGGCTACACCTTC.